This TCR beta chain was sequenced during a study of CD8 T cell repertoires and HIV-1 epitope variants. Study details: T cells were stimulated with Twenty-five Gag and Nef peptides separately. Epitopes were three Gag families plus Nef HW9 and YT9. An uncultured baseline aliquot held 1M T cells.

V dropped 3 bases and J dropped 2 bases, with 20 bases sitting between them. The CDR3 has 17 residues. The V gene's germline CDR1 is MDHEN and CDR2 SYDVKM. With respect to this clone: Its cognate antigen is unknown.

The assay was immunoSEQ multiplex PCR, and TCRdb's table has in-frame clones only and misses some. The data hold some 5,200 clones, with 60% to 65% observed a single time. The receptor was derived from a male donor with HIV. The chain couples TRBV28 to TRBJ2-7, with a possible D match to TRBD2 (6 bases). Sequencing was carried out using cultured CD8+ T cells derived from PBMCs. The CDR3: CASSFPLRLESTYEQYF. Written as DNA, the CDR3 is TGTGCCAGCAGTTTCCCCTTGAGACTAGAATCCACCTACGAGCAGTACTTC.